This TCR beta chain was recovered during a study of spatial heterogeneity in lung cancer. This clonotype was detected many times. As yet, its antigen is unknown. The CDR3 extends over 14 amino acids. CDR1 and CDR2 (germline): LNHDA, SQIVND (reference sequence). V dropped 6 bases and J dropped 4 bases, with 13 bases sitting between them. Time point in this sample: sample taken at primary tumor resection. TCRs were sequenced from unsorted whole RNA of tumor, nontumor lung or PBMC. MiXCR, run by TCRdb on the 5' RACE reads, gives a single entry per CDR3 protein. The table has 30,000 to 50,000 distinct CDR3 sequences, approximately 6.3% seen once; the top ten hold around 10%. Overall study results and limits: Compared with follow-up, resection was when ubiquitous expanded tumor TCRs appeared in blood more.

Here the sequenced sample was PBMCs, taken at surgery. V is TRBV19 and J is TRBJ1-5, with D tentatively TRBD1 (6 bases). This receptor was taken from a male donor with early-stage non-small cell lung cancer. DNA of the CDR3: TGTGCCAGTAGCCCCATGGACAGTAATCAGCCCCAGCATTTT. This codes for CASSPMDSNQPQHF.